These 2 T cell receptor beta chains originate from one sample sequenced in a study of cytomegalovirus exposure and HLA in healthy donors. Vbeta (60) and Jbeta (13) primers were used in the PCR. Sequencing was performed with immunoSEQ multiplex PCR; in TCRdb, only in-frame clones are kept and a portion is missing. The sample contains roughly 120,000 clones, about 81% of which appear only once. Sequences were obtained from PBMCs. The receptors come from a man in his forties or fifties in good health and CMV-seronegative.

V usage is TRBV28 and J usage is TRBJ1-5, with TRBD1 matching over 9 bases. J lost 6 bases, V lost 1 base, and 4 bases had no gene match. Per the germline V gene, CDR1 is MDHEN and CDR2 is SYDVKM. The CDR3 spans 15 residues. The CDR3 spells CASSLLDRGIQPQHF. The CDR3 DNA is TGTGCCAGCAGTTTATTGGACAGGGGAATTCAGCCCCAGCATTTT.

This sequence joins TRBV7-3 and TRBJ2-1; D gene unclear. Germline values: CDR1 SGHTA, CDR2 FQGTGA. This CDR3 is 18 amino acids long. Trimming took off 2 bases at V and 4 bases at J, with 21 bases between the two ends. The CDR3 loop is CASSLLPLARSVYNEQFF. CDR3 nucleotides: TGTGCCAGCAGCTTACTCCCATTGGCCAGGTCTGTATACAATGAGCAGTTCTTC.